Listed below are T cell receptor beta chains from one sample, sequenced in a study of technical replicates of blood from several donors. Only in-frame clones appear in the TCRdb table, and some are missing; sequencing was by immunoSEQ multiplex PCR. The top ten hold less than 0.35% of the sample, which has more than 80,000 clones, just under 95% seen once. The material sequenced was T cells isolated from PBMCs. All receptors derive from a human donor in good health. The CDR3 runs from the conserved cysteine through the conserved F or W. The D gene is left open where the match is weak. The listing skips clone size in some rows; elsewhere it reads once, few, many or a size class.

D gene | J gene | V gene | clone size | CDR3 DNA | CDR3 protein
. | TRBJ1-2 | TRBV6-6 | . | TGTGCCAGCAGGGAGCTACAGGGAAACGGCTACACCTTC | CASRELQGNGYTF
TRBD1 | TRBJ1-1 | TRBV6-5 | . | TGTGCCAGCAGGAGGACAGGGGCTGAAGCTTTCTTT | CASRRTGAEAFF
TRBD2 | TRBJ2-7 | TRBV15 | . | TGTGCCACCAGCAGGTTAGCGGGATTTTCCTACGAGCAGTACTTC | CATSRLAGFSYEQYF
. | TRBJ1-2 | TRBV29-1 | . | TGCAGCGTTGGCCCGACAGTAGTTGGCTACACCTTC | CSVGPTVVGYTF
. | TRBJ2-3 | TRBV9 | . | TGTGCCAGCAGCGTAGGAATTCCGACTACCACCGTGCATTTT | CASSVGIPTTTVHF
. | TRBJ1-2 | TRBV10-3 | . | TGTGCCATCAGGGGACTTTCAGCTAACTATGGCTACACCTTC | CAIRGLSANYGYTF
. | TRBJ1-1 | TRBV19 | few | TGTGCCAGTAGTATTGAAAGGGGCAGGAGGGTGAACACTGAAGCTTTCTTT | CASSIERGRRVNTEAFF
. | TRBJ1-2 | TRBV19 | . | TGTGCCACAGGACAGCCTGGGGCTATTGCTTATGGCTACACCTTC | CATGQPGAIAYGYTF
TRBD2 | TRBJ2-1 | TRBV11-2 | . | TGTGCCAGCAGCATAGCGGGAGGAATCAATGAGCAGTTCTTC | CASSIAGGINEQFF
TRBD2 | TRBJ2-1 | TRBV5-6 | . | TGTGCCAGCAGCCTTCTCGGACTAGCATCTCTCTTC | CASSLLGLASLF
TRBD2 | TRBJ2-5 | TRBV4-3 | . | TGCGCCAGCAGCCCTCAATTTACCAGCGGGAGCCAAGAGACCCAGTACTTC | CASSPQFTSGSQETQYF
. | TRBJ2-7 | TRBV11-2 | . | TGTGCCAGCAGTCATTTCCCAGGTTGGACGAGGGATGGCTACGAGCAGTACTTC | CASSHFPGWTRDGYEQYF
. | TRBJ1-1 | TRBV5-1 | . | TGCGCCAGCAGCTTGAGCAACACTGAAGCTTTCTTT | CASSLSNTEAFF
TRBD1 | TRBJ1-5 | TRBV10-3 | . | TGTGCCATCAGTGAACAGGGGCCGGGTCAGCCCCAGCATTTT | CAISEQGPGQPQHF
TRBD1 | TRBJ2-5 | TRBV19 | . | TGTGCCAGTAGTATTATGGGACAGCAAGAGACCCAGTACTTC | CASSIMGQQETQYF
TRBD2 | TRBJ2-1 | TRBV19 | . | TGTGCCAGTAGTTTTGGCGGCCTAGCGGTTCCCTACAATGAGCAGTTCTTC | CASSFGGLAVPYNEQFF
. | TRBJ1-1 | TRBV5-6 | . | TGTGCCAGCAGCTTTGAACAGACGGCTTTCTTT | CASSFEQTAFF
TRBD1 | TRBJ2-5 | TRBV18 | once | TGTGCCAGCTCAGCTAGACAGGGTTACCAAGAGACCCAGTACTTC | CASSARQGYQETQYF
TRBD2 | TRBJ2-3 | TRBV30 | once | TGTGCCTGGAGTCTGGCTAGCGGGATCAAAGATACGCAGTATTTT | CAWSLASGIKDTQYF
. | TRBJ2-7 | TRBV5-4 | . | TGTGCCAGCAGCTTGGGGCAGTCCTACGAGCAGTACTTC | CASSLGQSYEQYF
. | TRBJ2-7 | TRBV19 | . | TGTGCCAGTAGTACCGACGGAGAATCCTACGAGCAGTACTTC | CASSTDGESYEQYF
. | TRBJ2-7 | TRBV11-2 | . | TGTGCCAGCAGCGTGGCCGGGATCTCCTACGAGCAGTACTTC | CASSVAGISYEQYF
TRBD2 | TRBJ2-3 | TRBV6-1 | . | TGTGCCAGCAGGAGGACTAGCGGGAGCACAGATACGCAGTATTTT | CASRRTSGSTDTQYF
. | TRBJ2-1 | TRBV5-5 | . | TGTGCCAGCAGCTTTCGAGACAATGAGCAGTTCTTC | CASSFRDNEQFF
. | TRBJ2-7 | TRBV7-2 | once | TGTGCCAGCAGCTCCGGGAGTGACGAGCAGTACTTC | CASSSGSDEQYF
TRBD2 | TRBJ2-1 | TRBV27 | once | TGTGCCAGCAGTTTCAGACTAGCGGGAGAAAAGTCCTACAATGAGCAGTTCTTC | CASSFRLAGEKSYNEQFF